This TCR beta chain was found in a study of tumor-infiltrating lymphocytes in localized non-small cell lung cancer. Study-level information: Tumor tissue and non-adjacent uninvolved lung came from each patient. Whole-study findings and limits: No T-cell fraction difference was seen between IM1 and IM2 tumors. Only some patients had TCR sequencing, depending on available tissue.

TCRdb's table, derived via immunoSEQ multiplex PCR, lists solely in-frame clones and lacks some. The table records about 12,000 clones, approximately 83% of them present only once. With regard to this clone: What it binds is unknown.

This clonotype was sampled from a human donor with non-small cell lung cancer. Specimen: uninvolved lung tissue not adjacent to the tumor.

The CDR3 loop reads CATGQGGNEQFF. In nucleotides, the CDR3 is TGTGCCACTGGACAGGGGGGCAATGAGCAGTTCTTC. The chain carries TRBV10-3 and TRBJ2-1, with TRBD1 matching over 10 bases. Germline CDR1 and CDR2: ENHRY and SYGVKD. The CDR3 length is 12 residues. J was trimmed by 6 bases and V by 10 bases; bases with no gene match: 3.